Detailed here is one T cell receptor beta chain. The data belong to a study of blood T cell repertoires in COVID-19. Participants spanned ages about 18 to 100 years and resided in about 24 US areas. Assignments of participants to cohorts depended upon their own reported clinical history. The CDR3 has 14 residues. Germline assignment: CDR1 SGHDT and CDR2 YYEEEE. V lost 2 bases and J lost 1, with 10 bases in between. TCRdb's table, derived via immunoSEQ multiplex PCR, lists solely in-frame clones and lacks some. The sample lists around 330,000 clones, roughly 87% occurring once. The chain recombines TRBV5-6 with TRBJ2-7; perhaps TRBD1 as D (6 bases). The sample consisted of PBMCs or T cells enriched from blood (not recorded which). The source is a woman between 18 and 29 years old who had recovered from COVID-19. In nucleotides, the CDR3 is TGTGCCAGCAGCTTCAACCAGGGGTCCTACGAGCAGTACTTC. Translation: CASSFNQGSYEQYF.